This T cell receptor beta chain emerged from a study of Ad26.COV2.S vaccination and SARS-CoV-2 variants. Stated treatment: about 20 received Ad26.COV2.S at low or high dose, single or two shots; about 5 received placebo; per-sample allocation not given. Samples were taken on day 63 after the first vaccine or placebo injection. It was an adult aged 18-55 years in Boston who was the donor. V gave up 3 bases and J gave up 2 bases; unmatched junction bases: 8. From germline, CDR1 is LGHNA and CDR2 YSLEER. The CDR3 consists of 16 residues. The study, taken as a whole, reports: Similar non-spike TCR breadth was seen in vaccine and placebo recipients.

Assay used: immunoSEQ multiplex PCR; TCRdb lists only in-frame clones, some missing. The repertoire holds 300,000 to 350,000 clones, with 85% to 90% as singletons. As for this clone: Antigen unknown.

The chain carries TRBV4-3 and TRBJ1-2; 8 positions agree with TRBD1. Specimen: peripheral blood, collected in a trial of Ad26.COV2.S vaccine versus placebo. The sequence derives from a person aged 18 to 59 who received the Ad26.COV2.S COVID-19 vaccine or a placebo. The CDR3 DNA follows: TGCGCCAGCAGCCACGTCGGACAGGGCGCCAACTATGGCTACACCTTC. This encodes CASSHVGQGANYGYTF.